The 8 T cell receptor beta chains listed next were all sequenced from one sample in a study of patients and donors after allogeneic stem cell transplantation. TCRdb reprocessed the RT-PCR reads via MiXCR and lists one record per CDR3 protein. This sample yields more than 850,000 distinct CDR3 sequences, of which roughly 18% are seen a single time; roughly 6% belongs to the top ten. The specimen was blood, either unsorted or a sorted T cell fraction (not recorded which). Receptors originate from a human donor who was either an allogeneic HSCT recipient or a stem cell or donor lymphocyte infusion donor (not recorded which). It is not recorded whose cells these are; they may come from a transplant donor.

In this sample, this clonotype turned up a few times. This chain connects TRBV20-1 to TRBJ1-5; D is uncertain. With 3 bases removed from V and 3 bases from J, the gap between germline ends came to 12 bases. The CDR3 contains 14 residues. Germline CDR1 reads DFQATT; CDR2 reads SNEGSKA (reference sequence). DNA for the CDR3: TGCAGTGCTAGGACGGGTACATACAATCAGCCCCAGCATTTT. Protein product: CSARTGTYNQPQHF.

There are a few counts of this clonotype. This CDR3 reads CSSWGGSSYNEQFF. CDR3 DNA sequence: TGCAGTTCCTGGGGCGGGAGTTCCTACAATGAGCAGTTCTTC. The chain uses TRBV20-1 and TRBJ2-1; the match to TRBD2 covers 7 bases. Trimming cost V 8 bases and J 1 base; bases outside gene matches: 8. CDR1 and CDR2 from the germline V gene are DFQATT and SNEGSKA (reference sequence). CDR3 length equals 14 residues.

This clonotype was seen a few times. CDR3 protein: CSARRQGGPYSNQPQHF. CDR3 bases: TGCAGTGCTAGGAGGCAGGGGGGACCTTATAGCAATCAGCCCCAGCATTTT. The rearrangement links TRBV20-1 to TRBJ1-5, with 7 bases matching TRBD1. CDR3 size: 17 residues. Germline CDR1 and CDR2: DFQATT and SNEGSKA (reference sequence). The junction had 11 bases not matched to a gene; V was cut back by 3 bases and J by 0 bases.

The J gene is TRBJ2-7, the V gene TRBV20-1; TRBD2 matches at 8 bases. V was clipped by 1 base and J by 3 bases; unmatched bases: 11. This CDR3 has 16 amino acids. CDR1 is DFQATT and CDR2 is SNEGSKA in the germline V gene (reference sequence). CDR3 DNA sequence: TGCAGTGCTAGAGCCTATCCCGGGGGGGGGATCTACGAGCAGTACTTC. It is translated as CSARAYPGGGIYEQYF.

The chain links TRBV2 to TRBJ1-2; D may be TRBD1 (5 bases). The CDR3 is 13 residues long. V dropped 6 bases and J dropped 6 bases, with 14 bases sitting between them. CDR1 is SNHLY and CDR2 is FYNNEI in the germline V gene. The DNA of the CDR3 is TGTGCCAGCAGGGTCAGGGTAGGGGATGGCTACACCTTC. It is translated as CASRVRVGDGYTF.

V gene TRBV7-6 combines with J gene TRBJ2-1; 8 bases are a match to TRBD2. The CDR3 length is 15 residues. The germline CDR1 and CDR2 sequences are SGHVS and FNYEAQ. Unmatched junction bases numbered 7, after V lost 5 bases and J lost 4 bases. The CDR3 coding sequence is TGTGCCAGCAGCATGACTAGCGAGACTTACAATGAGCAGTTCTTC. Translation: CASSMTSETYNEQFF.

This clonotype was seen a few times. CDR3 in amino acids: CASSLTSGLYSYNEQFF. The CDR3 DNA follows: TGTGCCAGCAGCTTGACCAGCGGGTTATACTCCTACAATGAGCAGTTCTTC. The chain is built from TRBV13 and TRBJ2-1, with D perhaps matching TRBD2 (6 bases). Germline CDR1 reads PRHDT; CDR2 reads FYEKMQ (reference sequence). V lost 3 bases, J lost 0 bases, and 15 bases lay in between. The CDR3 loop spans 17 amino acids. The full variable domain, completed using reference TRBV13 and TRBJ2-1, is AAGVIQSPRHLIKEKRETATLKCYPIPRHDTVYWYQQGPGQDPQFLISFYEKMQSDKGSIPDRFSAQQFSDYHSELNMSSLELGDSALYFCASSLTSGLYSYNEQFFGPGTRLTVL.

CDR3: CASSPFGGASGYTF. The CDR3 nucleotides are TGTGCCAGCAGCCCATTTGGGGGGGCGAGTGGCTACACCTTC. The V and J genes are TRBV5-6 and TRBJ1-2; perhaps TRBD1 as D (6 bases). With 4 bases removed from V and 7 bases from J, the gap between germline ends came to 17 bases. Germline CDR1 is SGHDT and CDR2 is YYEEEE. The CDR3 spans 14 residues.